The present T cell receptor (beta chain) was sequenced within a study of cytomegalovirus exposure and HLA in healthy donors (dated by TCRdb to the late 2010s). A note on the overall study: A later analysis indicated that the roughly 120 validation repertoires were generated on the platform also employed for the 670 or so repertoires of the first cohort. High-throughput TCR immunosequencing, statistical association of individual TCRs with disease status, and machine learning were combined to predict cytomegalovirus infection status. The study aimed to test whether signatures of past pathogen exposure could be identified by cataloging public T cell receptors. In addition to the first cohort of 650 to 800 subjects, a separate validation cohort of 120 different subjects was used.

Trimming removed 6 bases from V and 10 bases from J, leaving 18 bases between the germline ends. The germline V gene sets CDR1 to MNHEY and CDR2 to SVGAGI. The CDR3 starts with the cysteine, ends with the phenylalanine, and has 13 residues. CDR3 DNA only is kept here, 39 bases in frame from base 1. Library creation used the immunoSEQ multiplex PCR assay. The study's own analysis went as follows. A statistical classification framework was built to diagnose cytomegalovirus status from the catalog of TCR beta chain sequences. TCRdb limited this immuneACCESS table to in-frame rearrangements with V and J called. A share of clones is missing; checked studies link under half to unresolved V genes, and the rest is unexplained. That table furnishes V, J and clone size, whereas the DNA furnished D and trimming. In all, the sample holds some 130,000 clones, and roughly 79% of those were seen once. The ten largest clones add up to about 32% of the sample.

On this clone: Its antigen is not yet known. It has no much larger one-base neighbor in the sample; base qualities were not kept.

The donors belonged to the validation cohort of over a hundred subjects, which was separate from the approximately 700-subject first cohort. Findings and caveats that apply to the study as a whole: All 110 or so repertoires were used to score co-occurrence in the validation cohort in a later analysis, because that analysis had no HLA typing for the cohort. It was suggested by the authors that the approach could potentially be generalized to other disease states and immunological phenotypes. In the study, 150 to 200 TCR beta chains were listed as associated with cytomegalovirus. A few of the identified cytomegalovirus-associated TCR beta chains were confirmed in vitro to be specific for cytomegalovirus antigens. In a later analysis, TCRs clustered in the first cohort were found to also tend to co-occur in the 110 or so validation repertoires, with about 93% of cluster scores above 0. Cytomegalovirus status was reported to be diagnosed by the classifier with high specificity and sensitivity in both the original and validation cohorts. Across donors, most TCR sequences were observed very rarely, whereas some public TCRs were present in many individuals.

This TCR came from a man aged 25 to 40 in good health and CMV-seropositive. The rearrangement joined TRBV6-5 to TRBJ1-1; no D segment can be confidently identified. Sequencing was done on a sample of PBMCs. The bases are TGTGCCAGCAGGGCCGGGTTGAGGGTGGGAGCTTTCTTT. Translation gives CASRAGLRVGAFF.